The present T cell receptor beta chain was sequenced within a study of identifying expanded T cells in peripheral blood. Study results and caveats: Differentially abundant clones: 1 to 1.5 between replicates, 16.4 at approximately 13 days, less than 20 at four.

Points on this clone: Its specificity is not known.

During the collection period, no donor immune events like infections were recorded. This CDR3 region has 14 residues. V was clipped by 4 bases and J by 5 bases; unmatched bases: 5. Germline CDR1 and CDR2: MNHNS and SASEGT. Repertoires were generated with immunoSEQ multiplex PCR, while TCRdb's copy carries only in-frame clones and drops some. The sample lists more than 80,000 clones; around 88% were seen once. The sequenced sample consisted of blood. This receptor was identified in a person aged 18 to 70 in good health. The gene calls are TRBV6-1 and TRBJ1-5; 7 bases line up with TRBD1. CDR3 nucleotides: TGTGCCAGCAGTGGGGAGGGGGCGCATCAGCCCCAGCATTTT. It yields the protein CASSGEGAHQPQHF.